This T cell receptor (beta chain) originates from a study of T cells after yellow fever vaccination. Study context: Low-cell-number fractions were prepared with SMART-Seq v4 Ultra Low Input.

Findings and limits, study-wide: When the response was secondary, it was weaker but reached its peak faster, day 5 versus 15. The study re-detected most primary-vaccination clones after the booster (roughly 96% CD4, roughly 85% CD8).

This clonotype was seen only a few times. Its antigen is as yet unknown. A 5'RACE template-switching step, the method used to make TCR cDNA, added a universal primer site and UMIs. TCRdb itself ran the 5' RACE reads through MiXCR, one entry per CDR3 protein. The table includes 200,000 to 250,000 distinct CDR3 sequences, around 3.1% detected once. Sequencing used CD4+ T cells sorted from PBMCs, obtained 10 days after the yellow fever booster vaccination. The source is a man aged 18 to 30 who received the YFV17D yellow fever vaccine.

The CDR3 here is CASSSQRGVPDTQYF. CDR3 bases: TGTGCCAGCAGCTCGCAGCGGGGGGTCCCAGATACGCAGTATTTT. The chain is built from TRBV5-6 and TRBJ2-3; 9 bases are shared with TRBD2. This CDR3 comprises 15 residues. Per the germline V gene, CDR1 is SGHDT and CDR2 is YYEEEE. V dropped 3 bases and J dropped 4; count of bases not matched to a gene: 6.